This note documents a single TCR beta chain sequence. The source of the sample is a study of control samples from healthy donors and cancer patients. The germline CDR1 and CDR2 sequences are MNHEY and SVGAGI. After removal of 1 base from V and 4 bases from J, the junction contained 3 bases not matched to a gene. This CDR3 is built from 16 residues. The method was immunoSEQ multiplex PCR; TCRdb's version includes in-frame clones alone and lacks a portion of them. The sample shows 150,000 to 200,000 clones, approximately 92% of them seen only once. The chain uses TRBV6-5 and TRBJ1-6; the match to TRBD1 covers 8 bases. This TCR derives from a man aged 25 to 40 in good health. Sequenced: blood. CDR3 in DNA: TGTGCCAGCAGTTACTACAGGGGGGAATATAATTCACCCCTCCACTTT. Protein: CASSYYRGEYNSPLHF.